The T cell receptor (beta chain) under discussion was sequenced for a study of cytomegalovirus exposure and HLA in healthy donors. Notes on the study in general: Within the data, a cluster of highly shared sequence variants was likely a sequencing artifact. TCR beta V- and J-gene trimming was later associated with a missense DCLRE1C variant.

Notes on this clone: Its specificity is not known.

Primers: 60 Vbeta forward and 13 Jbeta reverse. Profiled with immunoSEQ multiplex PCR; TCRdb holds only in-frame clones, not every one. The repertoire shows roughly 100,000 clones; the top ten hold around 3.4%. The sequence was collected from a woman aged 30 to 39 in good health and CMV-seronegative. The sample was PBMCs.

The CDR3 nucleotides read TGTGCCAGCAGCCGCGAGGGAGCAGGCTGGAACGAGCAGTACTTC. Translated: CASSREGAGWNEQYF. The V call is TRBV6-6, the J call TRBJ2-7, with D perhaps TRBD2 (5 bases). CDR1 and CDR2 from the germline V gene are MNHNY and SVGAGI (reference sequence). V dropped 6 bases and J dropped 5 bases, with 20 bases sitting between them. The CDR3 has 15 residues.